This T cell receptor (beta chain) stems from a study of blood T cell repertoires in COVID-19. Across the study: Collection of acute and convalescent COVID-19 samples took place in the United States, Italy and Spain. PBMCs, B-cell-depleted T cells, or T cells provided the cDNA or gDNA that made up the material.

In its sample, this clone was seen once. Authors' data handling: Reference gene primer amplification gave estimated nucleated cell counts. Method: immunoSEQ multiplex PCR; TCRdb's copy keeps in-frame clones and lacks some. D and trimming come from the DNA, and the V and J calls and clone size come from that table. Counted here are about 130,000 clones, about four fifths occurring once; the ten biggest clones make up 12%. This clonotype was sampled from an older woman with acute or convalescent COVID-19. Source material: peripheral blood.

In DNA form, the CDR3 reads TGTGCCAGCAGTTTCTACGAAGACAGCCTAAGGCATTTT. Its protein product is CASSFYEDSLRHF. The chain couples TRBV12-3 or TRBV12-4 to TRBJ1-5, with a weak D call TRBD1 (5 bases). The CDR3 is made up of 13 amino acids. Trimming took 3 bases from V and 15 from J, leaving 18 bases between them.